These T cell receptor beta chains were read from a single sample in a study of T cell responses to AZD1222 COVID-19 vaccine. Here immunoSEQ multiplex PCR was the method, and the copy in TCRdb shows in-frame clones only, minus some. The sample shows about 97,000 clones, more than 70% of them seen only once. The specimen was peripheral blood, collected on day 0 of AZD1222 vaccination. The receptor set was obtained from an adult in good health. Each CDR3 is given with its conserved first and last residue. The order of the fields is D gene, J gene, clone size, V gene, CDR3 DNA, CDR3 protein. The D gene is left open where the match is weak. Some rows mark clone size as missing; the rest say once, few, many or name a class of expanded clone.

d_call: NA; j_call: TRBJ1-5; clone_size: NA; v_call: TRBV30; cdr3_nt: TGTGCCTGGAGTGTAGGCAACTATCAGCCCCAGCATTTT; cdr3_aa: CAWSVGNYQPQHF
d_call: TRBD1; j_call: TRBJ2-3; clone_size: NA; v_call: TRBV9; cdr3_nt: TGTGCCAGCAGCGCACGGGGACAGGTACGCACAGATACGCAGTATTTT; cdr3_aa: CASSARGQVRTDTQYF
d_call: NA; j_call: TRBJ2-5; clone_size: NA; v_call: TRBV18; cdr3_nt: TGTGCCAGCTCGCCTACAGCAATTGGAGAGACCCAGTACTTC; cdr3_aa: CASSPTAIGETQYF
d_call: TRBD1; j_call: TRBJ2-3; clone_size: NA; v_call: TRBV25-1; cdr3_nt: TGTGCCAGCAGCGATGGGACAGGACGTACTAGCACAGATACGCAGTATTTT; cdr3_aa: CASSDGTGRTSTDTQYF
d_call: NA; j_call: TRBJ1-1; clone_size: NA; v_call: TRBV7-9; cdr3_nt: TGTGCCAGCAGCTCGACCATGAACACTGAAGCTTTCTTT; cdr3_aa: CASSSTMNTEAFF
d_call: NA; j_call: TRBJ2-1; clone_size: NA; v_call: TRBV19; cdr3_nt: TGTGCCAGTAGTATGAGGGGGGATTCCTACAATGAGCAGTTCTTC; cdr3_aa: CASSMRGDSYNEQFF
d_call: NA; j_call: TRBJ1-5; clone_size: NA; v_call: TRBV27; cdr3_nt: TGTGCACACAATCAGCCCCAGCATTTT; cdr3_aa: CAHNQPQHF
d_call: NA; j_call: TRBJ2-5; clone_size: NA; v_call: TRBV2; cdr3_nt: TGTGCCAGCAGGGCCGCTGGCGTGGAGACCCAGTACTTC; cdr3_aa: CASRAAGVETQYF
d_call: TRBD1; j_call: TRBJ1-2; clone_size: once; v_call: TRBV6-2/TRBV6-3; cdr3_nt: TGTGCCAGCAGTACAAACAGGGGGCAAGGCTATGGCTACACCTTC; cdr3_aa: CASSTNRGQGYGYTF
d_call: NA; j_call: TRBJ2-2; clone_size: NA; v_call: TRBV5-1; cdr3_nt: TGCGCCAGCAGCTTGGTCGGCTTTCCAGTTGGCGGGGAGCTGTTTTTT; cdr3_aa: CASSLVGFPVGGELFF